This T cell receptor beta chain originates from a study of early T cells in non-severe SARS-CoV-2 infection. Looking at the study overall: Unpaired chains resulted from sequencing bulk RNA of unsorted whole blood. The study's findings and limits: Anti-spike CD8 specificities were favored by VDJdb matching, whose results missed private and CD4 specificities.

This clonotype was counted many times. Its antigen is undetermined. Unique molecular identifier tags were affixed to discrete cDNA molecules. A single record per CDR3 protein comes from TCRdb applying MiXCR to the 5' RACE reads. This table has about 67,000 distinct CDR3 sequences, under 14% appearing once. This receptor was obtained from an adult who was a healthcare worker with PCR-confirmed SARS-CoV-2 infection or an uninfected control (not recorded which). Material for sequencing was whole blood.

The CDR3 sequence is CASRTGTSGSEIGELFF. For the CDR3, the DNA is TGTGCCAGTAGGACCGGGACTAGCGGGAGTGAGATCGGGGAGCTGTTTTTT. The genes are TRBV19 and TRBJ2-2; 14 bases are a match to TRBD2. This CDR3 is 17 amino acids long. V shed 6 bases, J shed 7 bases, and the junction held 10 bases outside the gene matches. Germline V gene data show CDR1 as LNHDA and CDR2 as SQIVND (reference sequence).